Shown below are 16 T cell receptor beta chains from a single sample sequenced in a study of blood T cell repertoires in COVID-19. Profiled with immunoSEQ multiplex PCR; TCRdb holds only in-frame clones, not every one. The sample includes about 120,000 clones, 85% of them seen just once. The sequencing sample was made of peripheral blood. The receptors were gathered from a human donor in a cohort sampled during active COVID-19.

The gene calls are TRBV10-3 and TRBJ1-5; no firm D call. CDR1 and CDR2 from the germline V gene are ENHRY and SYGVKD. Trimming stripped 3 bases from V and 1 base from J, with 13 bases between. The CDR3 has 16 residues. The CDR3 sequence is CAISDGVQNSNQPQHF. The CDR3 DNA reads as TGTGCCATCAGTGACGGGGTACAGAACAGCAATCAGCCCCAGCATTTT.

The rearrangement links TRBV11-2 to TRBJ2-1; possibly TRBD1 for D (5 bases). The CDR3 is 20 residues long. Germline V gene lookup returns CDR1 SGHAT and CDR2 FQNNGV. Trimming stripped 0 bases from V and 0 bases from J, with 21 bases between. CDR3 region: CASSLDPWGDFRSSYNEQFF. The CDR3 DNA reads as TGTGCCAGCAGCTTAGATCCTTGGGGCGATTTCAGGAGCTCCTACAATGAGCAGTTCTTC.

The V call is TRBV6-2 or TRBV6-3, the J call TRBJ2-7; the match to TRBD2 covers 7 bases. Germline trimming cut 5 bases from V and 0 bases from J; bases unmatched to any gene: 7. The germline CDR1 and CDR2 sequences are MNHEY and SVGEGT. This CDR3 has 15 amino acids. The CDR3 DNA follows: TGTGCCAGCAGTCCACATGGCGGGGGCTCCTACGAGCAGTACTTC. Encoded protein: CASSPHGGGSYEQYF.

A single count supports this clone. Written as DNA, the CDR3 is TGTGCCAGCTCTGAAGGGGCGACTAATGAAAAACTGTTTTTT. Amino acid sequence: CASSEGATNEKLFF. The chain carries TRBV18 and TRBJ1-4, with TRBD1 as a possible D gene (5 bases). The CDR3 is made up of 14 amino acids. With 6 bases removed from V and 2 bases from J, the gap between germline ends came to 10 bases. Looked up from germline, CDR1 is KGHSH and CDR2 is LQKENI.

The rearrangement uses TRBV28 and TRBJ1-3; D not resolved. Germline CDR1 reads MDHEN; CDR2 reads SYDVKM. This CDR3 comprises 16 residues. The V gene lost 2 bases and the J gene lost 0 bases, with 11 bases spanning the gap. The CDR3 is CASSLGRAPSGNTIYF. CDR3 nucleotides: TGTGCCAGCAGTTTAGGGAGGGCCCCCTCTGGAAACACCATATATTTT.

The rearrangement uses TRBV14 and TRBJ1-1, with D perhaps matching TRBD1 (5 bases). CDR1 SGHDN and CDR2 FVKESK come from the germline V gene. The V and J ends lost 4 bases and 0 bases respectively, with 18 bases between them. The CDR3 is 17 residues long. The CDR3 reads CASSRISGYLMNTEAFF. CDR3 in DNA: TGTGCCAGCAGCCGTATCTCAGGGTACCTCATGAACACTGAAGCTTTCTTT.

This clone showed up just once. The chain recombines TRBV27 with TRBJ1-3; D is unresolved. The CDR3 has 15 residues. V lost 6 bases to trimming and J lost 0 bases, with 12 bases between them. In germline, CDR1 is MNHEY, CDR2 SMNVEV (reference sequence). This CDR3 is CASRAHSRSGNTIYF. The CDR3 coding sequence is TGTGCCAGCAGGGCACACAGCCGCTCTGGAAACACCATATATTTT.

The genes are TRBV18 and TRBJ2-7; 10 bases map to TRBD2. Germline V gene data show CDR1 as KGHSH and CDR2 as LQKENI. The CDR3 has 15 amino acids. The junction had 3 bases not matched to a gene; V was cut back by 0 bases and J by 4 bases. Here the CDR3 DNA reads TGTGCCAGCTCACCACCGGCTAGCGGGGGTTACGAGCAGTACTTC. Amino acids: CASSPPASGGYEQYF.

The chain combines TRBV11-2 with TRBJ1-5; the D gene is possibly TRBD1 (5 bases). Trimming cost V 5 bases and J 6 bases, with 8 bases left between them. The CDR3 is made up of 12 amino acids. The germline CDR1 and CDR2 sequences are SGHAT and FQNNGV. CDR3 bases: TGTGCCAGCAGCGGGGGGGGTCAGCCCCAGCATTTT. Protein sequence: CASSGGGQPQHF.

V and J are TRBV7-2 and TRBJ1-5; D gene unclear. In germline, CDR1 is SGHTA, CDR2 FQGNSA. V was clipped by 4 bases and J by 1 base, with 8 bases between them. The CDR3 length is 14 residues. The CDR3 sequence: CASSSTRSNQPQHF. CDR3 DNA sequence: TGTGCCAGCAGCTCAACCAGAAGCAATCAGCCCCAGCATTTT.

The chain is built from TRBV15 and TRBJ2-1; 9 bases are a match to TRBD2. J was trimmed by 4 bases and V by 6 bases; bases with no gene match: 10. CDR1 is LNHNV, CDR2 YYDKDF, per germline (reference sequence). The CDR3 consists of 16 residues. The CDR3 nucleotides read TGTGCCACCAGACTCCCTAGCGGGGCCCTTTACAATGAGCAGTTCTTC. Amino acids: CATRLPSGALYNEQFF.

This chain connects TRBV18 to TRBJ1-1; maybe TRBD1 (6 bases). Germline CDR1 and CDR2: KGHSH and LQKENI. This CDR3 spans 16 amino acids. With 2 bases removed from V and 1 base from J, the gap between germline ends came to 14 bases. DNA for the CDR3: TGTGCCAGCTCACCAAGACAGGTGGACACGAACACTGAAGCTTTCTTT. Protein product: CASSPRQVDTNTEAFF.

The chain employs TRBV10-3 and TRBJ2-1; 9 bases align to TRBD1. Germline V gene sequence: CDR1 ENHRY, CDR2 SYGVKD. The CDR3 is 16 amino acids. V lost 6 bases and J lost 0; bases outside the gene matches: 6. Here the CDR3 DNA reads TGTGCCATCAGCGGCCGGGGACAGGGCTCCTACAATGAGCAGTTCTTC. This codes for CAISGRGQGSYNEQFF.

CDR3 bases: TGCGCCAGCAGCCCGGAGGGCAGTCTCGACTATGGCTACACCTTC. Protein sequence: CASSPEGSLDYGYTF. The chain joins TRBV5-1 to TRBJ1-2; no definite D call. Trimming stripped 4 bases from V and 3 bases from J, with 16 bases between. The CDR3 is made up of 15 amino acids. Germline V gene data show CDR1 as SGHRS and CDR2 as YFSETQ.

The rearrangement uses TRBV30 and TRBJ1-6; D call uncertain. With 2 bases removed from V and 7 bases from J, the gap between germline ends came to 18 bases. CDR3 length equals 16 residues. The germline V gene has CDR1 GTSNPN and CDR2 SVGIG (reference sequence). CDR3 residues: CAWSINPGGMNSPLHF. The CDR3 DNA follows: TGTGCCTGGAGTATTAATCCGGGAGGAATGAATTCACCCCTCCACTTT.

The chain couples TRBV7-2 to TRBJ1-6; 8 positions agree with TRBD1. The CDR3 contains 16 residues. Germline lookup yields CDR1 SGHTA and CDR2 FQGNSA. J lost 9 bases, V lost 1 base, and 8 bases had no gene match. CDR3 sequence reads: CASSLGGQGFGSPLHF. CDR3 nucleotides: TGTGCCAGCAGCTTAGGAGGACAGGGTTTCGGTTCACCCCTCCACTTT.